Presented here are 23 T cell receptor beta chains from one specimen sequenced in a study of graft-versus-host responses after intestinal transplantation. TCRdb's copy holds only in-frame clones and misses some; the assay was immunoSEQ multiplex PCR. The table records some 12,000 clones, about 93% of them present only once. The sequencing here drew on PBMCs, taken 109 to 110 days after intestinal transplant. Receptor source: a human patient who received an intestinal transplant, so some T cells may come from the graft donor.

V usage is TRBV27 and J usage is TRBJ2-5; D is unresolved. CDR1 and CDR2 (germline): MNHEY, SMNVEV (reference sequence). CDR3 length: 16 residues. Trimming stripped 0 bases from V and 3 bases from J, with 14 bases between. The CDR3 coding sequence is TGTGCCAGCAGTTTATCGATGGCGGACCCTAAAGAGACCCAGTACTTC. The encoded protein is CASSLSMADPKETQYF.

The chain carries TRBV25-1 and TRBJ2-7; perhaps TRBD1 as D (5 bases). The CDR3 spans 13 residues. With 5 bases removed from V and 1 base from J, the gap between germline ends came to 9 bases. Germline CDR1 reads MGHDK; CDR2 reads SYGVNS. The CDR3 DNA sequence: TGTGCCAGCAGTTGGCAGGGATCCTACGAGCAGTACTTC. Amino acid sequence: CASSWQGSYEQYF.

V gene TRBV29-1 combines with J gene TRBJ1-3, with D maybe TRBD1 (5 bases). V lost 0 bases and J 4 bases, leaving 13 bases between the germline ends. This CDR3 has 15 amino acids. CDR1 is SQVTM and CDR2 is ANQGSEA in the germline V gene. CDR3 DNA sequence: TGCAGCGTTGAAGACCCCTTGGGGGAAGGAAACACCATATATTTT. This encodes CSVEDPLGEGNTIYF.

This chain joins TRBV9 and TRBJ2-3; D is unclear. V lost 4 bases to trimming and J lost 1 base, with 7 bases between them. Looked up from germline, CDR1 is SGDLS and CDR2 is YYNGEE. The CDR3 is 13 residues long. CDR3 amino acids: CASSSTRTDTQYF. CDR3 coding DNA: TGTGCCAGCAGCTCCACTCGCACAGATACGCAGTATTTT.

In the case of this clone: The same CDR3 also results from other DNA sequences found in this sample. The chain carries TRBV9 and TRBJ2-1; perhaps TRBD1 as D (6 bases). CDR1 is SGDLS and CDR2 is YYNGEE in the germline V gene. V was pared by 3 bases and J by 4 bases, with 8 bases between. The CDR3 loop spans 13 amino acids. CDR3 nucleotides: TGTGCCAGCAGCGCGGGACAATACAATGAGCAGTTCTTC. Translating gives CASSAGQYNEQFF. Combining the CDR3 with reference TRBV9 and TRBJ2-1 gives the whole variable domain DSGVTQTPKHLITATGQRVTLRCSPRSGDLSVYWYQQSLDQGLQFLIQYYNGEERAKGNILERFSAQQFPDLHSELNLSSLELGDSALYFCASSAGQYNEQFFGPGTRLTVL.

The V call is TRBV7-8, the J call TRBJ2-3, with D perhaps being TRBD1 or TRBD2 (5 bases each). The CDR3 has 15 amino acids. Germline V gives CDR1 SGHVS, CDR2 FQNEAQ. V gave up 1 base and J gave up 2 bases, with 10 bases separating them. The CDR3 sequence: CASSLVGGFTDTQYF. Written as DNA, the CDR3 is TGTGCCAGCAGCTTAGTTGGGGGATTCACAGATACGCAGTATTTT.

The chain recombines TRBV2 with TRBJ2-2, with 7 bases lining up with TRBD1. The CDR3 runs 15 residues. J gave up 1 base and V 7 bases, and 6 bases lay outside the gene matches. Germline CDR1 is SNHLY and CDR2 is FYNNEI. The DNA for the CDR3 is TGTGCCAGCACGGCCGGGACAGTGAACACCGGGGAGCTGTTTTTT. Translated: CASTAGTVNTGELFF.

The chain is built from TRBV2 and TRBJ2-5; D uncertain. Germline CDR1 and CDR2: SNHLY and FYNNEI. V was cut by 2 bases and J by 4 bases, with 11 bases left in between. This CDR3 has 14 amino acids. Here the CDR3 reads CASSEFAVSETQYF. The CDR3 DNA reads TGTGCCAGCAGTGAATTCGCGGTATCAGAGACCCAGTACTTC.

The genes are TRBV4-1 and TRBJ2-6, with D possibly being TRBD1 (5 bases). Germline V gives CDR1 MGHRA, CDR2 YSYEKL. V lost 5 bases and J lost 0, with 17 bases in between. The CDR3 loop spans 18 amino acids. The CDR3 is CASSYFTGSLSGANVLTF. CDR3 DNA sequence: TGCGCCAGCAGCTACTTCACAGGCAGCCTCTCTGGGGCCAACGTCCTGACTTTC.

V gene TRBV11-2 combines with J gene TRBJ1-5; D not certain. Deletions cut 0 bases from V and 6 bases from J, with 12 bases between. Germline-derived CDR1 and CDR2 are SGHAT and FQNNGV. CDR3 length: 15 residues. CDR3 loop: CASSLDTVLSQPQHF. Written as DNA, the CDR3 is TGTGCCAGCAGCTTAGATACGGTCTTGTCTCAGCCCCAGCATTTT.

The J gene is TRBJ1-5, the V gene TRBV19; D might be TRBD1 (5 bases). The CDR3 extends over 16 amino acids. CDR1 is LNHDA, CDR2 SQIVND, per germline (reference sequence). Trimming pared 7 bases from V and 2 bases from J, leaving 18 bases between. CDR3 sequence reads: CASIPRGNGGNQPQHF. CDR3 bases: TGTGCCAGTATCCCGAGGGGCAACGGAGGCAATCAGCCCCAGCATTTT.

The chain uses TRBV4-1 and TRBJ1-5, with 11 nucleotides matching TRBD1. The germline CDR1 and CDR2 sequences are MGHRA and YSYEKL. The CDR3 contains 18 residues. V gave up 4 bases and J gave up 4 bases; unmatched junction bases: 12. The CDR3 DNA reads as TGCGCCAGCAGCCCTGCCCGGGACAGGGGGGAGTGGAATCAGCCCCAGCATTTT. Its protein product is CASSPARDRGEWNQPQHF.

The V gene is TRBV6-5, the J gene TRBJ1-2; the D is unclear. Germline V gene data show CDR1 as MNHEY and CDR2 as SVGAGI. This CDR3 spans 15 amino acids. V lost 6 bases and J 6 bases, leaving 20 bases between the germline ends. In DNA form, the CDR3 reads TGTGCCAGCAGCAGCCTCATACATCTTGTGGATGGCTACACCTTC. Translated: CASSSLIHLVDGYTF.

This clone was detected once. This chain uses TRBV7-8 with TRBJ1-1; possibly TRBD1 for D (6 bases). Trimming cost V 1 base and J 5 bases, with 20 bases left between them. From germline, CDR1 is SGHVS and CDR2 FQNEAQ. The CDR3 covers 17 residues. The CDR3 spells CASSLEYRTVEGTEAFF. In DNA form, the CDR3 reads TGTGCCAGCAGCTTAGAGTACCGGACAGTGGAGGGGACTGAAGCTTTCTTT.

The chain couples TRBV6-5 to TRBJ1-2; possible D gene TRBD1, 6 bases. Germline V CDR1 and CDR2: MNHEY, SVGAGI. The V and J ends lost 0 bases and 4 bases respectively, with 12 bases between them. The CDR3 totals 15 residues. CDR3 sequence: CASSYSAGTLYGYTF. In nucleotides, the CDR3 is TGTGCCAGCAGTTACTCTGCCGGGACACTCTATGGCTACACCTTC.

V and J are TRBV5-6 and TRBJ1-5; the D gene is possibly TRBD1 (6 bases). The CDR3 is 14 amino acids. The germline V gene has CDR1 SGHDT and CDR2 YYEEEE. Between the trimmed V and J ends, which lost 2 bases and 1 base, there was a span of 7 bases. For the CDR3, the DNA is TGTGCCAGCAGCTTCGGACAGAGCAATCAGCCCCAGCATTTT. The encoded protein is CASSFGQSNQPQHF.

The rearrangement links TRBV9 to TRBJ2-7; 7 positions agree with TRBD2. This CDR3 spans 14 amino acids. Looked up from germline, CDR1 is SGDLS and CDR2 is YYNGEE. The V gene end was trimmed by 2 bases and the J gene end by 4 bases; junction bases not matched to a gene: 6. CDR3 region: CASSVGDYVYEQYF. DNA of the CDR3: TGTGCCAGCAGCGTTGGGGACTATGTTTACGAGCAGTACTTC.

The genes are TRBV27 and TRBJ1-1, with TRBD1 as a possible D gene (5 bases). Germline-derived CDR1 and CDR2 are MNHEY and SMNVEV (reference sequence). The CDR3 runs to 12 residues. The V gene lost 6 bases and the J gene lost 8 bases, with 13 bases spanning the gap. The CDR3 DNA is TGTGCCAGCAGCCACCCCGGGGGGGAAGCTTTCTTT. Its translation is CASSHPGGEAFF.

CDR3: CASSFWTSGKSYEQYF. In DNA form, the CDR3 reads TGTGCCAGCAGCTTCTGGACTAGCGGGAAGTCCTACGAGCAGTACTTC. The gene calls are TRBV5-6 and TRBJ2-7; 12 nucleotides align to TRBD2. J was trimmed by 1 base and V by 2 bases; bases with no gene match: 4. This CDR3 spans 16 amino acids. Germline V gene data show CDR1 as SGHDT and CDR2 as YYEEEE.

The chain employs TRBV27 and TRBJ2-7; no clear D. CDR3 length equals 13 residues. Germline V gene sequence: CDR1 MNHEY, CDR2 SMNVEV (reference sequence). V was trimmed by 0 bases and J by 3 bases, leaving 6 bases between them. The DNA of the CDR3 is TGTGCCAGCAGTTTATCGCCCCTCTACGAGCAGTACTTC. Encoded protein: CASSLSPLYEQYF.

The chain employs TRBV9 and TRBJ2-7; TRBD2 agrees at 8 bases. From germline, CDR1 is SGDLS and CDR2 YYNGEE. CDR3 size: 15 residues. Trimming at V came to 3 bases and at J to 3 bases, leaving 8 bases not matched to a gene. This CDR3 is CASSAEPTSGYEQYF. The CDR3 DNA follows: TGTGCCAGCAGCGCAGAACCAACTAGCGGCTACGAGCAGTACTTC.

The V gene is TRBV7-9, the J gene TRBJ2-5; no definite D call. Per the germline V gene, CDR1 is SEHNR and CDR2 is FQNEAQ (reference sequence). The CDR3 extends over 11 amino acids. V dropped 2 bases and J dropped 5 bases, with 3 bases sitting between them. The DNA of the CDR3 is TGTGCCAGCAGCTTAAGCGAGACCCAGTACTTC. Its protein product is CASSLSETQYF. Full variable domain (rest looked up from reference TRBV7-9 and TRBJ2-5): DTGVSQNPRHKITKRGQNVTFRCDPISEHNRLYWYRQTLGQGPEFLTYFQNEAQLEKSRLLSDRFSAERPKGSFSTLEIQRTEQGDSAMYLCASSLSETQYFGPGTRLLVL.

CDR3 sequence (DNA): TGTGCCAGTATTTCCGCGAACACTGAAGCTTTCTTT. Its translation: CASISANTEAFF. The chain recombines TRBV19 with TRBJ1-1, with D unresolved. Germline V gene sequence: CDR1 LNHDA, CDR2 SQIVND (reference sequence). Deletions cut 7 bases from V and 1 base from J, with 7 bases between. The CDR3 extends over 12 amino acids.